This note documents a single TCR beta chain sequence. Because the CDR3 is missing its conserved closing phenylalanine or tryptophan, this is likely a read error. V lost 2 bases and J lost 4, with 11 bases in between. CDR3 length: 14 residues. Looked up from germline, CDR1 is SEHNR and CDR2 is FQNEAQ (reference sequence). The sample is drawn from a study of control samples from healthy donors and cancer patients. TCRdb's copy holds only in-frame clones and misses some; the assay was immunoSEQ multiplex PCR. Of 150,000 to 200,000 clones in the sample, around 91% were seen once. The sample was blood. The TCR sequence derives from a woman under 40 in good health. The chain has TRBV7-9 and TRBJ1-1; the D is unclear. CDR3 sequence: CASSLQEMGTEAFL. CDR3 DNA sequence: TGTGCCAGCAGCTTACAGGAGATGGGCACTGAAGCTTTCCTT.